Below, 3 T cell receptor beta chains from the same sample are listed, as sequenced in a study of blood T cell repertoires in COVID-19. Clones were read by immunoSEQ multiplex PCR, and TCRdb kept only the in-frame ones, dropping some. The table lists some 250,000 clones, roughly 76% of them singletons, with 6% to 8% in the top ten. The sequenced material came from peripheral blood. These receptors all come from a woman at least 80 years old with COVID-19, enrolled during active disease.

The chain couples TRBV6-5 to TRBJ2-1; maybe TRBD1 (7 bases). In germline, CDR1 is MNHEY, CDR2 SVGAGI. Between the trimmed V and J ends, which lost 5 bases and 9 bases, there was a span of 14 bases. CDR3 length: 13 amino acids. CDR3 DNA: TGTGCCAGCAGTCAAACAGGGGAGGCTGAGCAGTTCTTC. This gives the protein CASSQTGEAEQFF.

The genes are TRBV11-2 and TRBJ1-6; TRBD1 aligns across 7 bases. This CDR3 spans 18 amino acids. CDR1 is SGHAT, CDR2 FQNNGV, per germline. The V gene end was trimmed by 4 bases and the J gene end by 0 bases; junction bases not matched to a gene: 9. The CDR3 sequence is CASSSFRQGISYNSPLHF. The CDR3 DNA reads TGTGCCAGCAGCTCGTTTCGACAGGGCATCTCCTATAATTCACCCCTCCACTTT. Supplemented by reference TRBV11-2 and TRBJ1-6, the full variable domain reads EAGVAQSPRYKIIEKRQSVAFWCNPISGHATLYWYQQILGQGPKLLIQFQNNGVVDDSQLPKDRFSAERLKGVDSTLKIQPAKLEDSAVYLCASSSFRQGISYNSPLHFGNGTRLTVT.

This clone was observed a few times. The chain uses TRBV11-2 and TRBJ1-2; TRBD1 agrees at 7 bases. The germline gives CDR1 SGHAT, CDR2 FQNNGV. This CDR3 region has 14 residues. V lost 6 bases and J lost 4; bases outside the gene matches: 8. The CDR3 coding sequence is TGTGCCAGCAGTAGCCGGGACAGAGCCTATGGCTACACCTTC. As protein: CASSSRDRAYGYTF.